Following are 5 T cell receptor beta chains from one sample sequenced in a study of T-cell reconstitution after alpha-beta-depleted transplantation in children. Preparation of the TCRbeta library used unique molecular identifiers. Each CDR3 protein gets one entry after TCRdb re-called the PCR reads with MiXCR. The data show fewer than 250,000 distinct CDR3 sequences, around a sixth seen once. This specimen consisted of PBMCs, mostly from graft donor cells, obtained 360 days after TCRalphabeta/CD19-depleted stem cell transplant. The origin of the receptors is a male patient aged 2-15 years who had a stem cell transplant for acute lymphoblastic leukemia, so the T cells may come from the graft donor.

The V call is TRBV4-3, the J call TRBJ2-1; 13 positions match TRBD2. The CDR3 is 17 residues long. V trimming: 1 base; J trimming: 1 base; junction bases outside the gene matches: 1. Germline V gene sequence: CDR1 LGHNA, CDR2 YSLEER. The CDR3 sequence is CASSQGTSGGSYNEQFF. The DNA of the CDR3 is TGCGCCAGCAGCCAAGGGACTAGCGGGGGTTCCTACAATGAGCAGTTCTTC.

The chain uses TRBV28 and TRBJ1-5; D gene unclear. The CDR3 is made up of 12 amino acids. V lost 6 bases to trimming and J lost 6 bases, with 9 bases between them. Germline loops: CDR1 MDHEN, CDR2 SYDVKM. CDR3 nucleotides: TGTGCCAGCAGAACTCCCCCTCAGCCCCAGCATTTT. This gives the protein CASRTPPQPQHF.

This sequence joins TRBV29-1 and TRBJ2-1, with TRBD1 as a possible D gene (6 bases). The CDR3 spans 15 residues. Trimming took 2 bases from V and 4 from J, leaving 15 bases between them. The germline V gene has CDR1 SQVTM and CDR2 ANQGSEA. The CDR3 sequence: CSVERRVGTYNEQFF. The CDR3 nucleotides are TGCAGCGTTGAACGTCGGGTAGGGACATACAATGAGCAGTTCTTC.

The chain joins TRBV12-3 or TRBV12-4 to TRBJ2-3; D is ambiguous. V lost 4 bases, J lost 2 bases, and 4 bases lay in between. This CDR3 is built from 12 residues. CDR3 DNA sequence: TGTGCCAGCAGTTATACCACAGATACGCAGTATTTT. Residues: CASSYTTDTQYF.

The chain carries TRBV12-3 or TRBV12-4 and TRBJ1-3; TRBD1 matches 8 bases. V gave up 6 bases and J gave up 0 bases; unmatched junction bases: 10. The CDR3 is 17 amino acids. The CDR3 here is CASSGQGVPFSGNTIYF. DNA for the CDR3: TGTGCCAGCAGCGGACAGGGAGTACCCTTCTCTGGAAACACCATATATTTT.